These 20 T cell receptor beta chains originate from one sample sequenced in a study of T cell responses to AZD1222 COVID-19 vaccine. TCRdb keeps only in-frame clones here, not all; method: immunoSEQ multiplex PCR. The table has fewer than 150,000 clones, roughly 91% seen once. This specimen was peripheral blood, taken on day 0 of AZD1222 vaccination. These receptors originate from an adult in good health.

J is TRBJ2-3 and V is TRBV5-1; 10 bases line up with TRBD2. The ends lost 4 bases at V and 4 bases at J; junction bases unmatched: 9. CDR3 length: 16 residues. The germline gives CDR1 SGHRS, CDR2 YFSETQ. The CDR3 loop reads CASSHGLAEKSDTQYF. The CDR3 bases are TGCGCCAGCAGCCACGGACTAGCGGAGAAGTCAGATACGCAGTATTTT.

The V call is TRBV20-1, the J call TRBJ2-7, with a weak D call TRBD2 (6 bases). The CDR3 spans 11 residues. Germline CDR1 reads DFQATT; CDR2 reads SNEGSKA (reference sequence). Trimming removed 3 bases from V and 6 bases from J, with 9 bases in between. CDR3 DNA sequence: TGCAGTGCTAGTACGGGAGTCGAGCAGTACTTC. Amino acid sequence: CSASTGVEQYF.

The chain uses TRBV5-1 and TRBJ2-3; D gene unclear. The CDR3 covers 18 residues. V was cut by 4 bases and J by 1 base, with 22 bases left in between. Looked up from germline, CDR1 is SGHRS and CDR2 is YFSETQ. The CDR3 loop reads CASSPQGSVGRGTDTQYF. The CDR3 DNA follows: TGCGCCAGCAGCCCCCAAGGAAGCGTGGGTAGGGGCACAGATACGCAGTATTTT. The full variable domain, its missing parts supplied by reference TRBV5-1 and TRBJ2-3, is KAGVTQTPRYLIKTRGQQVTLSCSPISGHRSVSWYQQTPGQGLQFLFEYFSETQRNKGNFPGRFSGRQFSNSRSEMNVSTLELGDSALYLCASSPQGSVGRGTDTQYFGPGTRLTVL.

The rearrangement links TRBV6-6 to TRBJ2-1, with 10 bases that match TRBD2. Per germline, CDR1 MNHNY and CDR2 SVGAGI (reference sequence). V shed 5 bases and J 7 bases; nucleotides not matched to a gene: 8. There are 15 residues in the CDR3. CDR3 DNA: TGTGCCAGCAGTACCACTAGCGGGGCAGGTAATGAGCAGTTCTTC. It encodes CASSTTSGAGNEQFF.

The rearrangement links TRBV7-2 to TRBJ2-1, with D possibly matching TRBD2 (5 bases). The length of the CDR3 is 16 residues. CDR1 is SGHTA, CDR2 FQGNSA, per germline. V was clipped by 1 base and J by 6 bases, with 16 bases between them. In DNA form, the CDR3 reads TGTGCCAGCAGCTTAGGTAGCGCCGCGACGGCCAATGAGCAGTTCTTC. Translation gives CASSLGSAATANEQFF.

The chain combines TRBV14 with TRBJ2-3, with a weak D call TRBD2 (6 bases). Per germline, CDR1 SGHDN and CDR2 FVKESK. The length of the CDR3 is 16 residues. With 1 base removed from V and 6 bases from J, the gap between germline ends came to 17 bases. CDR3: CASSQGTGLNLDTQYF. The CDR3 nucleotides read TGTGCCAGCAGCCAAGGGACGGGACTTAATCTGGATACGCAGTATTTT.

The chain joins TRBV10-1 to TRBJ2-7; D is unresolved. Germline lookup yields CDR1 WNHNN and CDR2 SYGVQD (reference sequence). The CDR3 runs 13 residues. Trimming stripped 7 bases from V and 3 bases from J, with 13 bases between. The CDR3 region has the DNA TGCGCCAGCAATTCCTTCCTTTTCTACGAGCAGTACTTC. Translating it yields CASNSFLFYEQYF.

CDR3 region: CASSYSTRGLEETQYF. The CDR3 nucleotides read TGTGCCAGCAGTTACTCGACCAGGGGGCTAGAAGAGACCCAGTACTTC. V gene TRBV6-2 or TRBV6-3 combines with J gene TRBJ2-5; 8 bases fit TRBD1. The CDR3 extends over 16 amino acids. V lost 0 bases, J lost 3 bases, and 6 bases stayed unmatched. Germline values: CDR1 MNHEY, CDR2 SVGEGT.

This clone was observed once. The V and J genes are TRBV27 and TRBJ1-2; possibly TRBD1 for D (5 bases). This CDR3 is 16 amino acids long. CDR1 is MNHEY, CDR2 SMNVEV, per germline (reference sequence). The V and J ends lost 4 bases and 1 base respectively, with 16 bases between them. The CDR3 reads CASSSHTRDHNYGYTF. DNA of the CDR3: TGTGCCAGCAGTTCCCACACCCGGGACCATAACTATGGCTACACCTTC.

This clone has a single count. The chain couples TRBV5-1 to TRBJ2-7; no clear D gene. Trimming took off 2 bases at V and 6 bases at J, with 9 bases between the two ends. The length of the CDR3 is 12 residues. CDR1 and CDR2 (germline): SGHRS, YFSETQ. CDR3 protein: CASSLVEREQYF. The CDR3 bases are TGCGCCAGCAGCTTAGTAGAGCGCGAGCAGTACTTC.

The genes are TRBV6-5 and TRBJ1-6; weak D call: TRBD1 (5 bases). Germline V CDR1 and CDR2: MNHEY, SVGAGI. Trimming stripped 6 bases from V and 11 bases from J, with 14 bases between. The CDR3 has 13 residues. The CDR3 reads CASSQGFGTPLHF. In DNA form, the CDR3 reads TGTGCCAGCAGCCAGGGATTCGGGACACCCCTCCACTTT.

V gene TRBV6-5 combines with J gene TRBJ2-3; 7 positions agree with TRBD1. CDR1 is MNHEY and CDR2 is SVGAGI in the germline V gene. V shed 0 bases and J 2 bases; nucleotides not matched to a gene: 5. The CDR3 length is 16 residues. CDR3 region: CASSYSRQGDTDTQYF. The DNA of the CDR3 is TGTGCCAGCAGTTACTCGAGGCAGGGGGACACAGATACGCAGTATTTT.

The genes are TRBV19 and TRBJ2-7, with D possibly matching TRBD1 (5 bases). Germline CDR1 is LNHDA and CDR2 is SQIVND (reference sequence). CDR3 size: 13 residues. V dropped 5 bases and J dropped 1 base, with 9 bases sitting between them. As DNA, the CDR3 is TGTGCCAGTAGTGTACAGGCTTCCTACGAGCAGTACTTC. It is translated as CASSVQASYEQYF.

As DNA, the CDR3 is TGCGCCAGCAGCCCCAGGACTAGCGGGACGCGTAATCCCTACGAGCAGTACTTC. Protein sequence: CASSPRTSGTRNPYEQYF. The V call is TRBV4-1, the J call TRBJ2-7, with 12 bases fitting TRBD2. Germline assignment: CDR1 MGHRA and CDR2 YSYEKL. Trimming cost V 4 bases and J 2 bases; bases outside gene matches: 12. This CDR3 contains 18 residues.

The V gene is TRBV5-4, the J gene TRBJ2-1; no reliable D call. With 3 bases removed from V and 5 bases from J, the gap between germline ends came to 15 bases. Germline CDR1 reads SGHNT; CDR2 reads YYREEE (reference sequence). CDR3 size: 15 residues. CDR3 nucleotide sequence: TGTGCCAGCAGCTCGGTAGCCAAGCCCCACAATGAGCAGTTCTTC. Residues: CASSSVAKPHNEQFF.

The rearrangement joins TRBV18 to TRBJ1-2; 8 bases match TRBD1. V lost 9 bases and J lost 2; bases outside the gene matches: 5. Germline lookup yields CDR1 KGHSH and CDR2 LQKENI. The CDR3 loop spans 13 amino acids. The CDR3 region has the DNA TGTGCCAGTGGACAGGGCGAAAACTATGGCTACACCTTC. It is translated as CASGQGENYGYTF.

The chain uses TRBV5-1 and TRBJ2-2; 8 nucleotides align to TRBD2. Trimming took 2 bases from V and 4 from J; bases not matched to a gene: 1. The CDR3 extends over 14 amino acids. The germline V gene encodes CDR1 SGHRS and CDR2 YFSETQ. CDR3 bases: TGCGCCAGCAGCTTTAGCGGGGTCACCGGGGAGCTGTTTTTT. Translated, it gives CASSFSGVTGELFF.

This clone was recorded only once. CDR3 loop: CASTPRGLGYNEQFF. CDR3 bases: TGTGCCAGTACCCCCAGGGGGCTGGGTTACAATGAGCAGTTCTTC. The chain is built from TRBV19 and TRBJ2-1; 8 bases map to TRBD1. Trimming removed 7 bases from V and 4 bases from J; junction bases left unmatched: 9. The length of the CDR3 is 15 residues. Germline assignment: CDR1 LNHDA and CDR2 SQIVND (reference sequence).

V is TRBV11-2 and J is TRBJ1-4; weak D call: TRBD1 (6 bases). This CDR3 region has 14 residues. The germline V gene encodes CDR1 SGHAT and CDR2 FQNNGV. Trimming removed 1 base at V and 5 bases at J, with 8 bases between. CDR3 DNA sequence: TGTGCCAGCAGCTTAGGGAGGGGGAATGAAAAACTGTTTTTT. This sequence encodes CASSLGRGNEKLFF.

The V call is TRBV19, the J call TRBJ1-2, with D hard to call. The CDR3 totals 14 residues. The V end lost 0 bases, the J end lost 5 bases, and 10 bases lay between the germline ends. Looked up from germline, CDR1 is LNHDA and CDR2 is SQIVND (reference sequence). The CDR3 protein is CASSIDRREYGYTF. The CDR3 DNA reads as TGTGCCAGTAGTATAGACAGGAGGGAATATGGCTACACCTTC.